Listed here are 23 T cell receptor beta chains from one sample, sequenced in a study of Graves' ophthalmopathy and Graves' hyperthyroidism. Amplification from RNA transcripts yielded the TCR beta CDR3 regions. Following a first-round RT-PCR that used HTBI primers, a second-round multiplex PCR was carried out. In TCRdb, the multiplex PCR reads were re-called with MiXCR into one record per CDR3 protein. In the table there are about 620,000 distinct CDR3 sequences, 22% of which are singletons. The specimen sequenced was peripheral blood. These receptors were taken from a woman between 18 and 29 years old with stable Graves' hyperthyroidism. Some clones in this sample may be carry-over from other donors' samples.

The rearrangement links TRBV27 to TRBJ1-1; a weak D match, TRBD1 (6 bases). V was cut by 3 bases and J by 4 bases, with 12 bases left in between. Germline values: CDR1 MNHEY, CDR2 SMNVEV (reference sequence). The CDR3 is 14 residues long. CDR3 sequence: CASSFFRGGTEAFF. The DNA of the CDR3 is TGTGCCAGCAGTTTTTTCAGGGGAGGCACTGAAGCTTTCTTT.

The chain carries TRBV20-1 and TRBJ2-7; the match to TRBD1 covers 9 bases. Germline trimming cut 3 bases from V and 2 bases from J; bases unmatched to any gene: 5. The CDR3 is 14 amino acids. Germline CDR1 and CDR2: DFQATT and SNEGSKA (reference sequence). The CDR3 loop is CSARAGQGPYEQYF. The CDR3 region has the DNA TGCAGTGCTAGGGCGGGACAGGGTCCCTACGAGCAGTACTTC.

This clonotype has a handful of counts. The chain couples TRBV28 to TRBJ2-2, with TRBD2 matching over 8 bases. The CDR3 loop spans 17 amino acids. Trimming took 1 base from V and 4 from J; bases not matched to a gene: 8. Germline V gene sequence: CDR1 MDHEN, CDR2 SYDVKM. CDR3 bases: TGTGCCAGCAGTTTATTGGGTAGCGGGGCTTCCACCGGGGAGCTGTTTTTT. Translated, it gives CASSLLGSGASTGELFF.

This clonotype was observed many times. The chain employs TRBV20-1 and TRBJ2-5; TRBD1 matches at 7 bases. V lost 0 bases to trimming and J lost 3 bases; unmatched junction nucleotides: 10. This CDR3 spans 16 amino acids. CDR1 and CDR2 (germline): DFQATT, SNEGSKA (reference sequence). CDR3 amino acids: CSARDPGVQGEETQYF. The CDR3 nucleotides are TGCAGTGCTAGAGATCCAGGCGTTCAGGGGGAAGAGACCCAGTACTTC.

V usage is TRBV20-1 and J usage is TRBJ1-2; a weak D match, TRBD1 (5 bases). The CDR3 covers 15 residues. The germline gives CDR1 DFQATT, CDR2 SNEGSKA (reference sequence). V gave up 4 bases and J gave up 3 bases, with 18 bases separating them. For the CDR3, the DNA is TGCAGTGCTAAGGGGTGGCGGCGGGACCACTATGGCTACACCTTC. Translating gives CSAKGWRRDHYGYTF.

This clonotype was observed at least ten times. The genes are TRBV9 and TRBJ1-1, with D possibly TRBD1 on 6 matching bases. This CDR3 comprises 16 residues. V lost 0 bases, J lost 2 bases, and 14 bases lay in between. CDR1 and CDR2 (germline): SGDLS, YYNGEE. The CDR3: CASSVEGGAGNTEAFF. Written as DNA, the CDR3 is TGTGCCAGCAGCGTAGAAGGGGGGGCCGGAAACACTGAAGCTTTCTTT.

For this clonotype: This may stem from a read error, because a much larger clone lies one nucleotide away. As the CDR3 is not closed by the conserved phenylalanine or tryptophan, this likely results from a read error. The chain couples TRBV7-9 to TRBJ2-7; TRBD1 agrees at 7 bases. The junction had 4 bases not matched to a gene; V was cut back by 5 bases and J by 3 bases. The length of the CDR3 is 13 residues. Germline V lookup: CDR1 SEHNR, CDR2 FQNEAQ (reference sequence). The CDR3 here is CASSVTGDYEQYL. As DNA, the CDR3 is TGTGCCAGCAGCGTAACAGGGGACTACGAGCAGTACTTG.

J is TRBJ1-2 and V is TRBV5-1; 10 bases fit TRBD1. The germline V gene has CDR1 SGHRS and CDR2 YFSETQ. This CDR3 is built from 17 residues. The junction had 17 bases not matched to a gene; V was cut back by 4 bases and J by 8 bases. CDR3 region: CASSLRYGDRGRYGYTF. The CDR3 nucleotides are TGCGCCAGCAGCCTCCGCTATGGAGACAGGGGGCGATACGGCTACACCTTC.

The rearrangement joins TRBV20-1 to TRBJ2-7; D is possibly TRBD2 (5 bases). This CDR3 is 12 amino acids long. The germline V gene has CDR1 DFQATT and CDR2 SNEGSKA (reference sequence). The CDR3 region is CSPGSAAYEQYF. The CDR3 coding sequence is TGCAGCCCCGGGTCAGCGGCCTACGAGCAGTACTTC.

This clonotype was recorded many times. The rearrangement links TRBV6-2 or TRBV6-3 to TRBJ1-5; D gene unclear. Per germline, CDR1 MNHEY and CDR2 SVGEGT. The CDR3 is made up of 14 amino acids. CDR3 sequence (DNA): TGTGCGAGCGGTCCAGCCCTTAGCAATCAGCCCCAGCATTTT. As protein: CASGPALSNQPQHF.

This clonotype was observed a few times. This chain connects TRBV19 to TRBJ1-5; D is unclear. This CDR3 has 15 amino acids. Germline loops: CDR1 LNHDA, CDR2 SQIVND (reference sequence). V lost 4 bases, J lost 5 bases, and 15 bases lay in between. CDR3 sequence: CASSKVTGKDQPQHF. The CDR3 bases are TGTGCCAGTAGTAAGGTCACGGGAAAAGATCAGCCCCAGCATTTT. The full variable domain, its missing parts supplied by reference TRBV19 and TRBJ1-5, is DGGITQSPKYLFRKEGQNVTLSCEQNLNHDAMYWYRQDPGQGLRLIYYSQIVNDFQKGDIAEGYSVSREKKESFPLTVTSAQKNPTAFYLCASSKVTGKDQPQHFGDGTRLSIL.

This clonotype was seen many times. The CDR3 DNA is TGTGCCAGCAGTTTCGCAGGGCGGGAAACTGAAGCTTTCTTT. This sequence encodes CASSFAGRETEAFF. The chain links TRBV12-3 or TRBV12-4 to TRBJ1-1; possibly TRBD1 for D (5 bases). The V end was cut by 3 bases, the J end by 5 bases, with 13 bases between. This CDR3 contains 14 residues.

As for this clonotype: A much larger clone lies one base from this, so it may be a read error. V is TRBV7-2 and J is TRBJ2-6; no firm D call. This CDR3 has 15 amino acids. Per germline, CDR1 SGHTA and CDR2 FQGNSA. The CDR3 DNA is TGTGTCAGCAGCTGGAGAAGCTCTGGGGCCAACGTCCTGACTTTC. Its translation: CVSSWRSSGANVLTF.

Ten or more counts support this clonotype. This chain joins TRBV13 and TRBJ2-2; D call uncertain. The CDR3 has 14 amino acids. V lost 8 bases, J lost 2 bases, and 12 bases lay in between. Germline V gene sequence: CDR1 PRHDT, CDR2 FYEKMQ (reference sequence). The CDR3 spells CASFDALNTGELFF. The DNA for the CDR3 is TGTGCCAGCTTTGACGCCCTTAACACCGGGGAGCTGTTTTTT.

This clonotype showed up just a few times. The chain couples TRBV6-6 to TRBJ1-5; TRBD1 matches at 11 bases. This CDR3 has 18 amino acids. V gave up 10 bases and J gave up 6 bases; unmatched junction bases: 20. The germline V gene has CDR1 MNHNY and CDR2 SVGAGI (reference sequence). The CDR3 bases are TGTGCCAAGGACCGGGACAGGGGGATTCGGGCCGGTAGTCAGCCCCAGCATTTT. Amino acids: CAKDRDRGIRAGSQPQHF.

This clonotype has a count of ten or more. A junction end diverges from the germline sequence, so it may reflect a read error. The chain links TRBV29-1 to TRBJ2-5, with TRBD2 identical over 12 bases. The CDR3 sequence is 14 residues long. Germline-derived CDR1 and CDR2 are SQVTM and ANQGSEA. The CDR3 here is CSVSSGRDQQTQYF. Written as DNA, the CDR3 is TGCAGCGTTTCTAGCGGGAGGGACCAACAGACCCAGTACTTC.

This clonotype was observed many times. The chain joins TRBV12-3 or TRBV12-4 to TRBJ2-7; D not certain. The CDR3 totals 11 residues. The ends were cut back, 6 bases at V and 3 bases at J, with 6 bases in the middle. CDR3 region: CASSYGYEQYF. Written as DNA, the CDR3 is TGTGCCAGCAGCTACGGCTACGAGCAGTACTTC.

The table lists this clonotype with many counts. The chain uses TRBV6-1 and TRBJ2-5; D is uncertain. V shed 1 base and J shed 6 bases, with 9 bases lying between them. Germline V gene data show CDR1 as MNHNS and CDR2 as SASEGT. CDR3 length equals 13 residues. The CDR3 DNA follows: TGTGCCAGCAGTGAAGAGGTGTTTCAGACCCAGTACTTC. Protein sequence: CASSEEVFQTQYF.

The rearrangement uses TRBV11-2 and TRBJ1-5, with 7 nucleotides matching TRBD1. CDR3 size: 16 residues. J was trimmed by 0 bases and V by 5 bases; bases with no gene match: 7. In germline, CDR1 is SGHAT, CDR2 FQNNGV. CDR3 nucleotide sequence: TGTGCCAGCAGCGACCGGGACAGAAGTAGCAATCAGCCCCAGCATTTT. It translates to CASSDRDRSSNQPQHF.

Ten or more counts support this clonotype. This chain links TRBV7-2 with TRBJ2-7; tentatively, D is TRBD1 or TRBD2 (5 bases each). This CDR3 spans 15 amino acids. The germline V gene encodes CDR1 SGHTA and CDR2 FQGNSA. V was clipped by 1 base and J by 4 bases, with 14 bases between them. Here the CDR3 reads CASSLGDGGLYEQYF. The CDR3 DNA sequence: TGTGCCAGCAGCTTAGGGGACGGAGGCCTATACGAGCAGTACTTC.

V and J are TRBV12-3 or TRBV12-4 and TRBJ2-5; 9 nucleotides align to TRBD1. This CDR3 has 17 residues. V gave up 9 bases and J gave up 4 bases; unmatched junction bases: 18. CDR3 residues: CASHPPKPGQGTETQYF. The CDR3 DNA reads TGTGCCAGTCACCCCCCTAAACCGGGACAGGGAACAGAGACCCAGTACTTC.

This clonotype has only a few counts. This rearrangement joins TRBV30 to TRBJ1-1, with 8 bases aligning to TRBD1. Germline V gene data show CDR1 as GTSNPN and CDR2 as SVGIG (reference sequence). Trimming cost V 1 base and J 4 bases; bases outside gene matches: 5. The CDR3 runs 14 residues. The CDR3 protein is CAWSGGQVGTEAFF. Here the CDR3 DNA reads TGTGCCTGGAGTGGGGGACAGGTTGGCACTGAAGCTTTCTTT.

Many counts were recorded for this clonotype. The chain has TRBV7-2 and TRBJ2-5, with D possibly TRBD1 on 5 matching bases. CDR3 length: 15 amino acids. The V and J ends lost 4 bases and 1 base respectively, with 13 bases between them. Per germline, CDR1 SGHTA and CDR2 FQGNSA. The chain's CDR3 is CASSSFSTVQETQYF. For the CDR3, the DNA is TGTGCCAGCAGCTCCTTTTCGACAGTCCAAGAGACCCAGTACTTC.